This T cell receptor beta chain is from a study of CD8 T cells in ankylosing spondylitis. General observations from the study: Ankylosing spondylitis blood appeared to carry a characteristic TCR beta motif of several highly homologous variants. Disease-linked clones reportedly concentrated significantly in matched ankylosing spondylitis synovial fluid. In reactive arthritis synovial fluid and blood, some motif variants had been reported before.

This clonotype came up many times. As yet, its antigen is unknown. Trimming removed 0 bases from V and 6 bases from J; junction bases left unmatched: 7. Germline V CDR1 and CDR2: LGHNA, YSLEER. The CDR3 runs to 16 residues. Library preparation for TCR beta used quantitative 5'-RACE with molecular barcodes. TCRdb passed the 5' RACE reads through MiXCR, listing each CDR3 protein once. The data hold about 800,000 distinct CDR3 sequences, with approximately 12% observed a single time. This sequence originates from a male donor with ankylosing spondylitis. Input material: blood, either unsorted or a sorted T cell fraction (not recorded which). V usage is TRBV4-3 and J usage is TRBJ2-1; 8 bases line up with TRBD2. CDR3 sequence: CASSQDAAGVSNEQFF. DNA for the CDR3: TGCGCCAGCAGCCAAGATGCAGCGGGAGTATCCAATGAGCAGTTCTTC.